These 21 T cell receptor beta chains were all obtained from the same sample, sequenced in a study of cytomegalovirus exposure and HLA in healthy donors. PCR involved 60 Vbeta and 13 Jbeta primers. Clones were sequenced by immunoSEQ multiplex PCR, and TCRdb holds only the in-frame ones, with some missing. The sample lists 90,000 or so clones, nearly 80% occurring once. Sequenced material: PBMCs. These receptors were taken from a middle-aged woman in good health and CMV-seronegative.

CDR3: CASSPISSGLYNEQFF. CDR3 coding DNA: TGTGCCAGCAGCCCAATTTCTAGCGGATTGTACAATGAGCAGTTCTTC. The J gene is TRBJ2-1, the V gene TRBV7-9; 7 bases are shared with TRBD2. The CDR3 totals 16 residues. The germline gives CDR1 SEHNR, CDR2 FQNEAQ (reference sequence). The trim removed 5 bases at V and 4 bases at J, leaving 11 bases unmatched.

CDR3 amino acids: CASRLAGGNNEQFF. The CDR3 DNA reads TGCGCCAGCAGATTAGCGGGAGGGAACAATGAGCAGTTCTTC. The chain carries TRBV5-1 and TRBJ2-1, with 11 bases that match TRBD2. Trimming cost V 5 bases and J 5 bases; bases outside gene matches: 3. This CDR3 is built from 14 residues. Germline V gene sequence: CDR1 SGHRS, CDR2 YFSETQ.

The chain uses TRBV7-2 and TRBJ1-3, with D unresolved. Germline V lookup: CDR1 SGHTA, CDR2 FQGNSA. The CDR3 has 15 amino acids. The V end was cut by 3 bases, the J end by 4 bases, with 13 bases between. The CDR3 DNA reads TGTGCCAGCAGCTTTCTCGGGGAGCGCGGAAACACCATATATTTT. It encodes CASSFLGERGNTIYF.

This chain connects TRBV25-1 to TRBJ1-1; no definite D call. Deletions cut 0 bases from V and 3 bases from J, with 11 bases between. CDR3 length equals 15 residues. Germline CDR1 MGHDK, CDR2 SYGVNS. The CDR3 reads CASSEYVGLDTEAFF. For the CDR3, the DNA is TGTGCCAGCAGTGAATACGTAGGACTCGACACTGAAGCTTTCTTT. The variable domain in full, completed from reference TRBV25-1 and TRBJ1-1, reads EADIYQTPRYLVIGTGKKITLECSQTMGHDKMYWYQQDPGMELHLIHYSYGVNSTEKGDLSSESTVSRIRTEHFPLTLESARPSHTSQYLCASSEYVGLDTEAFFGQGTRLTVV.

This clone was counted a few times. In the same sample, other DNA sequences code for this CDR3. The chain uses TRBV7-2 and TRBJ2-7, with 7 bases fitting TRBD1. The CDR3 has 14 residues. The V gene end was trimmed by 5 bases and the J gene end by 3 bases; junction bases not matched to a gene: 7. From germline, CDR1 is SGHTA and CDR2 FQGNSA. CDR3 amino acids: CASSPRTGVYEQYF. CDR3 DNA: TGTGCCAGCAGCCCCCGGACAGGCGTCTACGAGCAGTACTTC. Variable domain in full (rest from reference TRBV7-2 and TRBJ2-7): GAGVSQSPSNKVTEKGKDVELRCDPISGHTALYWYRQSLGQGLEFLIYFQGNSAPDKSGLPSDRFSAERTGGSVSTLTIQRTQQEDSAVYLCASSPRTGVYEQYFGPGTRLTVT.

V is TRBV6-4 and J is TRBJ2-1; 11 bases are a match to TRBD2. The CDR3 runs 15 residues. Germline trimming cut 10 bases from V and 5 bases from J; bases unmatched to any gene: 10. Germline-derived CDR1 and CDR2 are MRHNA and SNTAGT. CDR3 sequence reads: CATGTGTSGNNEQFF. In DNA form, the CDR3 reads TGTGCCACCGGGACCGGGACTAGCGGCAACAATGAGCAGTTCTTC.

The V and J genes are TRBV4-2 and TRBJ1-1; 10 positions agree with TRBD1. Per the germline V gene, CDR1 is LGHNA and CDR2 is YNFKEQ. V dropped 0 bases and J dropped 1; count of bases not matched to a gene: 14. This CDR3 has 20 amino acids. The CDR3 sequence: CASSQERAPDRGRGNTEAFF. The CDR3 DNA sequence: TGTGCCAGCAGCCAAGAACGGGCCCCGGACAGGGGGAGAGGGAACACTGAAGCTTTCTTT.

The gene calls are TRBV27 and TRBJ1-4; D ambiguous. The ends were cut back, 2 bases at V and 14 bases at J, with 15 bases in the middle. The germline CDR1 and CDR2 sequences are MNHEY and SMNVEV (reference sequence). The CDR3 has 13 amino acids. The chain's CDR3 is CASSLERSGLLFF. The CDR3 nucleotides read TGTGCCAGCAGTTTAGAAAGGAGTGGATTGCTGTTTTTT.

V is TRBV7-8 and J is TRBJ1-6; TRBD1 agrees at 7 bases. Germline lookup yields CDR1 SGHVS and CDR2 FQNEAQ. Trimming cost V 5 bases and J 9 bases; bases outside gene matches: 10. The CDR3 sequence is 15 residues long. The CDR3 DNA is TGTGCCAGCAGCCCAAACAGGGGAGTAAGTTCACCCCTCCACTTT. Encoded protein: CASSPNRGVSSPLHF.

The CDR3 DNA reads as TGTGCCAGCCTTAAACGGGCGGGGGCAGAGAACTATGGCTACACCTTC. Translated: CASLKRAGAENYGYTF. V gene TRBV19 combines with J gene TRBJ1-2; D is perhaps TRBD1 (6 bases). The germline CDR1 and CDR2 sequences are LNHDA and SQIVND (reference sequence). The CDR3 consists of 16 residues. V lost 9 bases and J lost 2, with 22 bases in between.

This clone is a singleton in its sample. CDR3 in amino acids: CASSVETGIDTQYF. For the CDR3, the DNA is TGTGCCAGCAGCGTAGAAACAGGGATAGATACGCAGTATTTT. This chain links TRBV9 with TRBJ2-3, with D perhaps TRBD1 (6 bases). V was shortened by 0 bases and J by 5 bases, with 10 bases between the two germline ends. Germline CDR1 and CDR2: SGDLS and YYNGEE. The CDR3 spans 14 residues.

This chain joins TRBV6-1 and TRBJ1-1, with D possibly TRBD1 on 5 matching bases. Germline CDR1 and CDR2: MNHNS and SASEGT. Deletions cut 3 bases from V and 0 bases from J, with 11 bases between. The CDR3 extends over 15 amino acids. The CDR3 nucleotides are TGTGCCAGCAGTGACAAAAGGGGCCTGAACACTGAAGCTTTCTTT. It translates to CASSDKRGLNTEAFF.

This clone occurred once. This CDR3 reads CATTDPRDRDHEQYF. The CDR3 bases are TGTGCCACCACTGATCCCCGGGACAGGGACCACGAGCAGTACTTC. The chain joins TRBV6-5 to TRBJ2-7; 9 nucleotides align to TRBD1. J lost 5 bases, V lost 10 bases, and 15 bases had no gene match. Per the germline V gene, CDR1 is MNHEY and CDR2 is SVGAGI. CDR3 size: 15 residues.

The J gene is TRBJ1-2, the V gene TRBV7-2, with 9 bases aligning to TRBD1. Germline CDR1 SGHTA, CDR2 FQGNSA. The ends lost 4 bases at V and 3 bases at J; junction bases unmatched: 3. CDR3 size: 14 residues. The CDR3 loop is CASSSGTGHYGYTF. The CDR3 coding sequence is TGTGCCAGCAGCTCCGGGACAGGGCACTATGGCTACACCTTC.

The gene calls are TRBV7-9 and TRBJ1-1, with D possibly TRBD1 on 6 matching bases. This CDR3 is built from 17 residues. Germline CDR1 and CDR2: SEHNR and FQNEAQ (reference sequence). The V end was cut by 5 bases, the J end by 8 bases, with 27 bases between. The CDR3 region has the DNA TGTGCCAGCAGCGGGCCAGAGACAGGTTCGGGAGGGCGGGAAGCTTTCTTT. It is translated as CASSGPETGSGGREAFF.

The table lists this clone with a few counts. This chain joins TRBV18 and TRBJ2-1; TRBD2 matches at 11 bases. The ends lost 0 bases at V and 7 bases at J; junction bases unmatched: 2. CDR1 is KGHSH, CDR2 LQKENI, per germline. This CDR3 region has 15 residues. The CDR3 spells CASSPPASGGNEQFF. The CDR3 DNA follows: TGTGCCAGCTCACCACCGGCTAGCGGGGGGAATGAGCAGTTCTTC.

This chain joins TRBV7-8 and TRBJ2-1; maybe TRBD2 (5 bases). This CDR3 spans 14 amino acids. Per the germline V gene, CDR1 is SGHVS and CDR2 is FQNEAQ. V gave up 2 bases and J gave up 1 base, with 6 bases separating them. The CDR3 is CASSLLASYNEQFF. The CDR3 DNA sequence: TGTGCCAGCAGCTTACTAGCATCCTACAATGAGCAGTTCTTC.

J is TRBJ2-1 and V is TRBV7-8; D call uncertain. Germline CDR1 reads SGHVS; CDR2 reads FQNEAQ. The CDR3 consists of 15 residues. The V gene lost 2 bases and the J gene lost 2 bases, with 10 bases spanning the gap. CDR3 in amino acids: CASSLSADTYNEQFF. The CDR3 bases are TGTGCCAGCAGCTTATCGGCGGATACCTACAATGAGCAGTTCTTC.

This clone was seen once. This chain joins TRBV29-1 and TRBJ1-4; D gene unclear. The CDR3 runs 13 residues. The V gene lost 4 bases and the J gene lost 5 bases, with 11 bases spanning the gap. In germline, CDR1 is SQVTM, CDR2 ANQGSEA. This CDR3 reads CSVVGPGNEKLFF. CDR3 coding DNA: TGCAGCGTTGTTGGGCCGGGGAATGAAAAACTGTTTTTT.

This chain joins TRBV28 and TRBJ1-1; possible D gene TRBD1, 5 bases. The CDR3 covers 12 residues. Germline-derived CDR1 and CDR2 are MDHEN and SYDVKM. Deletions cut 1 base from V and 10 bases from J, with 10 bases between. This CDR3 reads CASSLSRGSAFF. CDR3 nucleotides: TGTGCCAGCAGTTTATCTAGGGGATCAGCTTTCTTT.

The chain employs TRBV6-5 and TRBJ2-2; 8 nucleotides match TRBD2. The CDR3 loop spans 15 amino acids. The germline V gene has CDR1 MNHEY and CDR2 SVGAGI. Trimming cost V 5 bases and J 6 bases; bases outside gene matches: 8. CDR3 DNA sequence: TGTGCCAGCAGTGTTCCGGGACTAGGTCCCGGGGAGCTGTTTTTT. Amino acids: CASSVPGLGPGELFF.